The 23 T cell receptor beta chains below come from one sample, sequenced in a study of CD8 T cells in Susac syndrome. RNA amounts of about 0.45 to 1 ug underwent reverse transcription with random hexamers. TCRdb redid the calling of the immunoSEQ multiplex PCR reads with MiXCR, one entry per CDR3 protein. The sample shows 200,000 to 300,000 distinct CDR3 sequences, around 96% of them seen only once. Sequenced: CD4+ T cells from PBMCs. The receptor source for this set is a human donor with Susac syndrome.

In DNA form, the CDR3 reads TGTGCCAGCAGTGCCCCAGGGGTCGGGGACTATGGCTACACCTTC. This translates into CASSAPGVGDYGYTF. This rearrangement joins TRBV27 to TRBJ1-2; maybe TRBD1 (6 bases). The V gene's germline CDR1 is MNHEY and CDR2 SMNVEV (reference sequence). Trimming pared 5 bases from V and 3 bases from J, leaving 16 bases between. The CDR3 is 15 amino acids.

The chain has TRBV28 and TRBJ2-3; D is possibly TRBD2 (5 bases). Trimming took off 0 bases at V and 2 bases at J, with 9 bases between the two ends. The germline CDR1 and CDR2 sequences are MDHEN and SYDVKM. The CDR3 length is 15 residues. The CDR3 sequence is CASSLWGGSTDTQYF. The DNA for the CDR3 is TGTGCCAGCAGTTTATGGGGCGGGTCCACAGATACGCAGTATTTT.

The J gene is TRBJ2-1, the V gene TRBV5-1, with 8 bases matching TRBD2. The germline CDR1 and CDR2 sequences are SGHRS and YFSETQ. The CDR3 is 14 amino acids. Unmatched junction bases numbered 7, after V lost 3 bases and J lost 8 bases. The chain's CDR3 is CASSSRTSRDEQFF. The CDR3 DNA sequence: TGCGCCAGCAGCTCCAGGACTAGCAGGGATGAGCAGTTCTTC.

This clonotype showed up just a few times. This chain links TRBV28 with TRBJ2-5; D is uncertain. Trimming removed 5 bases from V and 4 bases from J, with 8 bases in between. Germline assignment: CDR1 MDHEN and CDR2 SYDVKM. The CDR3 contains 12 residues. CDR3 sequence reads: CASSLVRETQYF. The CDR3 DNA reads as TGTGCCAGCAGTCTGGTAAGAGAGACCCAGTACTTC. Filled out from reference TRBV28 and TRBJ2-5, the complete variable domain reads DVKVTQSSRYLVKRTGEKVFLECVQDMDHENMFWYRQDPGLGLRLIYFSYDVKMKEKGDIPEGYSVSREKKERFSLILESASTNQTSMYLCASSLVRETQYFGPGTRLLVL.

CDR3 nucleotide sequence: TGTGCCAGCAGCCCCGACCGGAGTGTTTATGAGCAGTTCTTC. This sequence encodes CASSPDRSVYEQFF. The chain uses TRBV7-2 and TRBJ2-1; D call uncertain. Trimming removed 5 bases from V and 8 bases from J, with 16 bases in between. The length of the CDR3 is 14 residues. Germline V CDR1 and CDR2: SGHTA, FQGNSA.

This clonotype was detected once. The rearrangement links TRBV3-1 to TRBJ1-5; D is perhaps TRBD1 (6 bases). Trimming removed 6 bases at V and 1 base at J, with 13 bases between. The CDR3 loop spans 15 amino acids. Germline CDR1 reads LGHDT; CDR2 reads YNNKEL (reference sequence). The CDR3 nucleotides read TGTGCCAGCAGTCGTTCCGGACAGAGCAATCAGCCCCAGCATTTT. It yields the protein CASSRSGQSNQPQHF.

The chain employs TRBV5-1 and TRBJ2-5; no clear D. CDR1 and CDR2 (germline): SGHRS, YFSETQ. This CDR3 comprises 15 residues. V lost 2 bases to trimming and J lost 2 bases, with 13 bases between them. The CDR3 loop is CASSFHHPSQETQYF. DNA of the CDR3: TGCGCCAGCAGCTTCCACCATCCATCGCAAGAGACCCAGTACTTC.

This sequence joins TRBV28 and TRBJ2-1, with no clear D. Germline CDR1 and CDR2: MDHEN and SYDVKM. Trimming removed 6 bases from V and 0 bases from J, with 6 bases in between. This CDR3 has 13 amino acids. CDR3 in DNA: TGTGCCAGCAGAGCCCGCTCCTACAATGAGCAGTTCTTC. Protein product: CASRARSYNEQFF.

The rearrangement joins TRBV24-1 to TRBJ2-5; D is perhaps TRBD1 (6 bases). Trimming took 7 bases from V and 4 from J, leaving 15 bases between them. Per germline, CDR1 KGHDR and CDR2 SFDVKD. The CDR3 totals 14 residues. In DNA form, the CDR3 reads TGTGCCACCAGCCCCACTACAGGGATAGAGACCCAGTACTTC. The encoded protein is CATSPTTGIETQYF.

The chain links TRBV3-1 to TRBJ2-7; no clear D. Germline CDR1 and CDR2: LGHDT and YNNKEL (reference sequence). V was pared by 3 bases and J by 5 bases, with 17 bases between. There are 15 residues in the CDR3. The CDR3 DNA is TGTGCCAGCAGCCACCCCCCCGCAGCTGTCCACGAGCAGTACTTC. It codes for CASSHPPAAVHEQYF.

The rearrangement joins TRBV12-3 or TRBV12-4 to TRBJ2-5, with D maybe TRBD1 (6 bases). CDR3 size: 15 residues. Trimming stripped 3 bases from V and 5 bases from J, with 16 bases between. The CDR3 loop is CASSFTTGEWETQYF. The CDR3 bases are TGTGCCAGCAGTTTTACGACAGGAGAGTGGGAGACCCAGTACTTC.

The J gene is TRBJ2-6, the V gene TRBV20-1; 8 bases are shared with TRBD2. The trim removed 6 bases at V and 3 bases at J, leaving 13 bases unmatched. The CDR3 has 17 residues. Germline loops: CDR1 DFQATT, CDR2 SNEGSKA (reference sequence). Here the CDR3 DNA reads TGCAGTGCCACCCCGGTGGCGGGAGGAGTTGGGGCCAACGTCCTGACTTTC. Translated: CSATPVAGGVGANVLTF.

V gene TRBV2 combines with J gene TRBJ1-2; unclear D gene. There are 11 residues in the CDR3. The germline CDR1 and CDR2 sequences are SNHLY and FYNNEI. Between the trimmed V and J ends, which lost 3 bases and 8 bases, there was a span of 7 bases. For the CDR3, the DNA is TGTGCCAGCAGTGATATCGCGGGCTACACCTTC. Protein product: CASSDIAGYTF.

The chain has TRBV2 and TRBJ2-1, with no clear D. The V gene's germline CDR1 is SNHLY and CDR2 FYNNEI. The CDR3 length is 11 residues. Trimming left V 2 bases short and J 8 bases short, with 4 bases between. CDR3 sequence: CASSERYEQFF. CDR3 nucleotide sequence: TGTGCCAGCAGTGAAAGATATGAGCAGTTCTTC.

The rearrangement links TRBV20-1 to TRBJ1-5; D is possibly TRBD1 (5 bases). Trimming removed 3 bases from V and 0 bases from J, with 12 bases in between. Germline V gene sequence: CDR1 DFQATT, CDR2 SNEGSKA (reference sequence). The CDR3 sequence is 15 residues long. Here the CDR3 reads CSASDDRLSNQPQHF. CDR3 nucleotides: TGCAGTGCTAGCGATGACAGACTTAGCAATCAGCCCCAGCATTTT.

The rearrangement links TRBV7-3 to TRBJ1-2; possibly TRBD1 for D (5 bases). CDR1 and CDR2 (germline): SGHTA, FQGTGA. V lost 9 bases to trimming and J lost 8 bases, with 13 bases between them. This CDR3 comprises 11 residues. The DNA for the CDR3 is TGTGCCAGTGGGGCCGGGAGCGGCTACACCTTC. Translated, it gives CASGAGSGYTF.

The J gene is TRBJ2-1, the V gene TRBV9; 10 bases are a match to TRBD2. This CDR3 spans 15 amino acids. The germline gives CDR1 SGDLS, CDR2 YYNGEE. V shed 0 bases and J 9 bases; nucleotides not matched to a gene: 6. This chain's CDR3 is CASSVETSGIGEQFF. The CDR3 DNA sequence: TGTGCCAGCAGCGTAGAAACTAGCGGGATAGGTGAGCAGTTCTTC.

This rearrangement joins TRBV25-1 to TRBJ2-5, with 9 bases identical to TRBD1. The length of the CDR3 is 15 residues. The J segment lost 5 bases and the V segment lost 5 bases, leaving 9 bases of the junction unmatched. CDR1 MGHDK and CDR2 SYGVNS come from the germline V gene. CDR3 amino acids: CASSNTGTGRETQYF. The CDR3 DNA reads TGTGCCAGCAGTAATACCGGGACAGGGCGGGAGACCCAGTACTTC.

The chain joins TRBV19 to TRBJ2-3; TRBD2 agrees at 7 bases. The ends lost 4 bases at V and 10 bases at J; junction bases unmatched: 8. Germline V gene sequence: CDR1 LNHDA, CDR2 SQIVND (reference sequence). The CDR3 has 13 amino acids. CDR3: CASSTAGSPAQYF. Written as DNA, the CDR3 is TGTGCCAGTAGTACAGCGGGAAGTCCGGCGCAGTATTTT.

The V and J genes are TRBV5-1 and TRBJ2-2, with D uncertain. The CDR3 runs to 15 residues. Trimming pared 4 bases from V and 0 bases from J, leaving 10 bases between. The germline gives CDR1 SGHRS, CDR2 YFSETQ. The CDR3, as DNA: TGCGCCAGCAGCCGACCTCAACCGAACACCGGGGAGCTGTTTTTT. Its translation is CASSRPQPNTGELFF.

V and J are TRBV11-2 and TRBJ2-7, with D perhaps matching TRBD1 (6 bases). Germline V gene lookup returns CDR1 SGHAT and CDR2 FQNNGV. This CDR3 has 15 amino acids. Trimming stripped 5 bases from V and 6 bases from J, with 20 bases between. The CDR3 reads CASSPQPTGLGEQYF. The DNA for the CDR3 is TGTGCCAGCAGCCCTCAACCCACAGGGTTGGGCGAGCAGTACTTC.

The chain couples TRBV29-1 to TRBJ2-1; 9 bases fit TRBD2. J was trimmed by 5 bases and V by 7 bases; bases with no gene match: 15. Germline CDR1 reads SQVTM; CDR2 reads ANQGSEA. The CDR3 has 16 amino acids. The CDR3 DNA reads TGCAGCGCCCTAAATCCGGGACTAGCAGGGGACAATGAGCAGTTCTTC. Residues: CSALNPGLAGDNEQFF.

The sample holds a few counts of this clonotype. This chain joins TRBV7-9 and TRBJ1-1; D is unresolved. V lost 3 bases to trimming and J lost 6 bases, with 5 bases between them. The CDR3 is 11 residues long. The germline CDR1 and CDR2 sequences are SEHNR and FQNEAQ (reference sequence). The CDR3 spells CASSLASEAFF. CDR3 DNA: TGTGCCAGCAGCTTGGCTTCTGAAGCTTTCTTT.